The 3 T cell receptor beta chains in this list originate from one sample, sequenced in a study of T cell clonotyping in hematopoietic cell transplantation. Using immunoSEQ multiplex PCR, the repertoire was profiled, and TCRdb retains in-frame clones only, with some absent. The data contain under 20,000 clones, 77% of them singletons. Noted time point: recipient sample about 28 days before transplant, after cytoreduction. Specimen: peripheral blood mononuclear cells, collected before stem cell transplant. The receptors stem from a man in his sixties with acute myeloid leukemia. Some clones in this sample may be carry-over from other donors' samples.

Remarks on this clone: A read error is likely, as this CDR3 ends without the conserved phenylalanine or tryptophan. The chain carries TRBV2 and TRBJ1-1, with no clear D. Germline lookup yields CDR1 SNHLY and CDR2 FYNNEI. CDR3 size: 13 residues. V was trimmed by 4 bases and J by 1 base, leaving 7 bases between them. DNA for the CDR3: TGTGCCAGCAGTGTTTTGCGGAACACTGAAGCTTTCCTT. It yields the protein CASSVLRNTEAFL.

This chain uses TRBV11-1 with TRBJ2-1; TRBD2 agrees at 11 bases. This CDR3 has 14 residues. V lost 3 bases to trimming and J lost 6 bases; unmatched junction nucleotides: 1. In germline, CDR1 is SGHAT, CDR2 FQDESV (reference sequence). The CDR3, as DNA: TGTGCCAGCAGCTTTAGCGGGGGGGCCAATGAGCAGTTCTTC. Translating it yields CASSFSGGANEQFF.

The V and J genes are TRBV30 and TRBJ1-4; D might be TRBD1 (5 bases). Germline values: CDR1 GTSNPN, CDR2 SVGIG (reference sequence). V lost 3 bases and J lost 8, with 13 bases in between. The CDR3 has 13 amino acids. The CDR3 protein is CAWSEPGREKLFF. CDR3 DNA: TGTGCCTGGAGCGAACCGGGGCGGGAAAAACTGTTTTTT.